What follows are 30 T cell receptor beta chains derived from one specimen sequenced in a study of blood T cells in healthy people across ages. Next came a second PCR, run for roughly 7 to 12 cycles, which used a sample-barcoded 5' primer along with a J-beta primer mix. TCRdb reanalysed the 5' RACE reads using MiXCR and keeps one entry per CDR3 protein. The sample shows hundreds of thousands of distinct CDR3 sequences, 40% to 45% of them seen only once. The sequencing sample was made of blood. The source is a man older than 75 in good health.

This clonotype has a handful of counts. The chain employs TRBV2 and TRBJ2-5, with D hard to call. The germline gives CDR1 SNHLY, CDR2 FYNNEI. V lost 4 bases and J lost 2, with 11 bases in between. This CDR3 contains 14 residues. Written as DNA, the CDR3 is TGTGCCAGCAGTGGGGTCAGATTACAAGAGACCCAGTACTTC. It yields the protein CASSGVRLQETQYF.

This clonotype was seen a few times. The V call is TRBV7-9, the J call TRBJ1-1, with 11 bases aligning to TRBD1. V lost 5 bases and J lost 5; bases outside the gene matches: 7. The CDR3 covers 15 residues. Germline V gives CDR1 SEHNR, CDR2 FQNEAQ (reference sequence). The CDR3 sequence is CASSQGDRGYTEAFF. The CDR3 DNA follows: TGTGCCAGCAGCCAGGGGGACAGGGGGTATACTGAAGCTTTCTTT.

This clonotype was seen at least ten times. The chain recombines TRBV7-6 with TRBJ2-5, with D tentatively TRBD1 (6 bases). The CDR3 loop spans 17 amino acids. With 1 base removed from V and 0 bases from J, the gap between germline ends came to 15 bases. Germline CDR1 is SGHVS and CDR2 is FNYEAQ. CDR3 in amino acids: CASSLGEQGQYQETQYF. As DNA, the CDR3 is TGTGCCAGCAGCTTAGGGGAGCAGGGACAATACCAAGAGACCCAGTACTTC. The complete variable domain, with remaining parts taken from reference TRBV7-6 and TRBJ2-5, reads GAGVSQSPRYKVTKRGQDVALRCDPISGHVSLYWYRQALGQGPEFLTYFNYEAQQDKSGLPNDRFSAERPEGSISTLTIQRTEQRDSAMYRCASSLGEQGQYQETQYFGPGTRLLVL.

The chain carries TRBV13 and TRBJ1-6; 7 nucleotides align to TRBD1. The CDR3 extends over 16 amino acids. CDR1 and CDR2 from the germline V gene are PRHDT and FYEKMQ (reference sequence). With 5 bases clipped from V and 1 base from J, the junction kept 5 bases outside the gene matches. The DNA of the CDR3 is TGTGCCAGCAGCAAGGAGGGGGCGTCCTATAATTCACCCCTCCACTTT. This sequence encodes CASSKEGASYNSPLHF.

This clonotype appeared once. The chain uses TRBV2 and TRBJ2-1; TRBD2 matches at 8 bases. The end of the DNA is better explained by TRBJ2-7, so the J call may be wrong. Germline assignment: CDR1 SNHLY and CDR2 FYNNEI. There are 15 residues in the CDR3. In nucleotides, the CDR3 is TGTGCCAAACCCCCGGGGGGGACTAAAAACAATGAGCAGTACTTC. This sequence encodes CAKPPGGTKNNEQYF.

CDR3 in DNA: TGTGCCAGCAGCTTGTTTAGCTACGAGCAGTACTTC. Protein product: CASSLFSYEQYF. The V call is TRBV5-6, the J call TRBJ2-5; no reliable D call. The DNA matches TRBJ2-7 better at its end, which makes the J call doubtful. CDR1 SGHDT and CDR2 YYEEEE come from the germline V gene. The CDR3 spans 12 residues.

The rearrangement joins TRBV3-1 to TRBJ2-1; 9 nucleotides line up with TRBD1. This CDR3 is built from 16 residues. CDR1 is LGHDT, CDR2 YNNKEL, per germline (reference sequence). Trimming at V came to 3 bases and at J to 2 bases, leaving 5 bases not matched to a gene. CDR3 in DNA: TGTGCCAGCAGCCACAACAGGGGGCTGACCTACAATGAGCAGTTCTTC. Protein sequence: CASSHNRGLTYNEQFF.

This clonotype was found a few times. The V and J genes are TRBV4-3 and TRBJ2-1; weak D call: TRBD1 (5 bases). The CDR3 runs 15 residues. V was cut by 1 base and J by 12 bases, with 19 bases left in between. CDR1 is LGHNA and CDR2 is YSLEER in the germline V gene. The CDR3: CASSQVRTGVVRQFF. The DNA for the CDR3 is TGCGCCAGCAGCCAAGTTCGCACAGGTGTAGTGAGGCAGTTCTTC.

This rearrangement joins TRBV11-2 to TRBJ1-2; D may be TRBD1 (5 bases). V lost 1 base to trimming and J lost 7 bases, with 13 bases between them. Germline-derived CDR1 and CDR2 are SGHAT and FQNNGV. This CDR3 has 14 amino acids. CDR3 in amino acids: CASSLVVRVGGYTF. As DNA, the CDR3 is TGTGCCAGCAGCTTAGTCGTCAGGGTGGGTGGCTACACCTTC.

This clonotype was seen a handful of times. The V gene is TRBV7-2, the J gene TRBJ2-4; the D gene is possibly TRBD2 (6 bases). The V end was cut by 1 base, the J end by 13 bases, with 23 bases between. The CDR3 extends over 16 amino acids. Looked up from germline, CDR1 is SGHTA and CDR2 is FQGNSA. The CDR3 region is CASSLGGSSVYNEQYF. CDR3 nucleotides: TGTGCCAGCAGCTTAGGAGGGTCTAGCGTTTACAATGAGCAGTACTTC. Complete variable domain (other parts from reference TRBV7-2 and TRBJ2-4): GAGVSQSPSNKVTEKGKDVELRCDPISGHTALYWYRQSLGQGLEFLIYFQGNSAPDKSGLPSDRFSAERTGGSVSTLTIQRTQQEDSAVYLCASSLGGSSVYNEQYFGAGTRLSVL.

The rearrangement links TRBV14 to TRBJ1-1; D remains ambiguous. CDR3 length: 13 amino acids. Germline V CDR1 and CDR2: SGHDN, FVKESK. Trimming pared 0 bases from V and 10 bases from J, leaving 12 bases between. DNA of the CDR3: TGTGCCAGCAGCCAAGATCTCGCGGGGAGAGCTTTCTTT. Translating it yields CASSQDLAGRAFF.

Notes on this clonotype: At one boundary the junction diverges from the germline segment, which might be a read error. The gene calls are TRBV6-1 and TRBJ2-2; 10 nucleotides line up with TRBD1. This CDR3 comprises 16 residues. Germline lookup yields CDR1 MNHNS and CDR2 SASEGT. For the CDR3, the DNA is TGTGCCGGCAGACAGCAGGGGACAGGGGTTACCGGGGAGCTGTTTTTT. Its translation: CAGRQQGTGVTGELFF.

Here the CDR3 DNA reads TGTGCCATTATAGACAGGGCTGGGGATGAAAAACTGTTTTTT. Amino acids: CAIIDRAGDEKLFF. V usage is TRBV21-1 and J usage is TRBJ1-4; the D call of TRBD1 is as the table states it, not checked on the DNA. TRBV21-1 is annotated as a pseudogene. The CDR3 has 14 amino acids.

This clonotype has just a few counts. This sequence may be a read error, since a much larger clone differs from it by one base. V usage is TRBV5-1 and J usage is TRBJ2-6; no clear D. The CDR3 length is 15 residues. Germline CDR1 and CDR2: SGHRS and YFSETQ. The CDR3 reads CASSWIASGSNVLTF. The CDR3 DNA reads as TGCGCCAGCAGCTGGATTGCGAGTGGGTCCAACGTCCTGACTTTC.

The chain is built from TRBV7-2 and TRBJ2-1; weak D call: TRBD1 (6 bases). The V end lost 5 bases, the J end lost 9 bases, and 14 bases lay between the germline ends. Germline values: CDR1 SGHTA, CDR2 FQGNSA. This CDR3 spans 13 amino acids. The CDR3 protein is CASSTRRGSEQFF. In nucleotides, the CDR3 is TGTGCCAGCAGCACCCGAAGGGGGTCTGAGCAGTTCTTC.

In regard to this clonotype: This may stem from a read error, because a much larger clone lies one nucleotide away. V is TRBV4-2 and J is TRBJ2-5; D gene ambiguous. TRBJ2-7 explains the end of the DNA better; the J call may be wrong. The CDR3 covers 12 residues. Looked up from germline, CDR1 is LGHNA and CDR2 is YNFKEQ. The CDR3 spells CAGSQDQFEQYF. DNA for the CDR3: TGTGCCGGCAGCCAAGATCAGTTCGAGCAGTACTTC.

The chain employs TRBV29-1 and TRBJ2-1; the match to TRBD2 covers 8 bases. This CDR3 spans 16 amino acids. V dropped 1 base and J dropped 4; count of bases not matched to a gene: 9. From germline, CDR1 is SQVTM and CDR2 ANQGSEA. CDR3 bases: TGCAGCGTTGAAGTAGCGGCGGGGGGAACTTACAATGAGCAGTTCTTC. This encodes CSVEVAAGGTYNEQFF.

In its sample, this clonotype was seen a few times. The chain combines TRBV29-1 with TRBJ2-3; a weak D match, TRBD2 (5 bases). CDR3 size: 14 residues. The germline CDR1 and CDR2 sequences are SQVTM and ANQGSEA. The V gene lost 4 bases and the J gene lost 2 bases, with 13 bases spanning the gap. CDR3 DNA: TGCAGCGTTGGATCCAGCGGTTACACAGATACGCAGTATTTT. Translation gives CSVGSSGYTDTQYF.

This clonotype was seen a handful of times. This chain joins TRBV29-1 and TRBJ2-3, with no clear D. CDR3 length: 14 amino acids. Trimming removed 4 bases at V and 2 bases at J, with 13 bases between. Germline lookup yields CDR1 SQVTM and CDR2 ANQGSEA. CDR3 nucleotides: TGCAGCGTTGTTCGGACCCTGGCCACAGATACGCAGTATTTT. Translated, it gives CSVVRTLATDTQYF.

This clonotype has a handful of counts. This chain uses TRBV20-1 with TRBJ2-1; 7 bases fit TRBD1. The trim removed 5 bases at V and 6 bases at J, leaving 4 bases unmatched. Germline V CDR1 and CDR2: DFQATT, SNEGSKA (reference sequence). The CDR3 is 12 residues long. The CDR3 loop is CSASGTANEQFF. In DNA, the CDR3 is TGCAGTGCTTCCGGGACAGCCAATGAGCAGTTCTTC.

This chain uses TRBV20-1 with TRBJ2-4; D gene ambiguous. Between the trimmed V and J ends, which lost 5 bases and 1 base, there was a span of 9 bases. The CDR3 covers 13 residues. The germline V gene encodes CDR1 DFQATT and CDR2 SNEGSKA (reference sequence). Here the CDR3 DNA reads TGCAGTGCTCGGGCCCGGGCCAAAAACATTCAGTACTTC. As protein: CSARARAKNIQYF.

This CDR3 reads CSASKLDGGARVNTEAFF. CDR3 sequence (DNA): TGCAGTGCTAGTAAATTGGACGGGGGGGCGCGGGTGAACACTGAAGCTTTCTTT. The chain couples TRBV20-1 to TRBJ1-1; D possibly corresponds to TRBD1 (6 bases). CDR3 length: 18 amino acids. With 3 bases removed from V and 0 bases from J, the gap between germline ends came to 23 bases. CDR1 is DFQATT, CDR2 SNEGSKA, per germline (reference sequence).

This clonotype was seen more than once but under ten times. CDR3: CASSYSGLESPLHF. The CDR3 nucleotides are TGTGCCAGCAGTTACTCGGGGCTGGAATCACCCCTCCACTTT. The V and J genes are TRBV6-2 or TRBV6-3 and TRBJ1-6; a weak D match, TRBD1 (5 bases). CDR1 and CDR2 from the germline V gene are MNHEY and SVGEGT. The CDR3 runs to 14 residues. V was shortened by 0 bases and J by 10 bases, with 10 bases between the two germline ends.

This chain uses TRBV7-9 with TRBJ2-7; D gene uncertain. CDR1 and CDR2 (germline): SEHNR, FQNEAQ (reference sequence). The CDR3 is 11 residues long. The V end lost 5 bases, the J end lost 6 bases, and 8 bases lay between the germline ends. This CDR3 reads CASSKTSEQYF. The CDR3 nucleotides are TGTGCCAGCAGCAAGACGTCCGAGCAGTACTTC.

V usage is TRBV10-3 and J usage is TRBJ1-1; D gene ambiguous. V lost 6 bases and J lost 5, with 10 bases in between. CDR1 is ENHRY, CDR2 SYGVKD, per germline. The CDR3 runs 12 residues. The CDR3 sequence is CAISPTVTEAFF. The CDR3 DNA follows: TGTGCCATCAGCCCCACTGTGACTGAAGCTTTCTTT.

The genes are TRBV2 and TRBJ1-5; 7 bases agree with TRBD1. The CDR3 sequence is 15 residues long. The junction had 6 bases not matched to a gene; V was cut back by 7 bases and J by 0 bases. Germline CDR1 is SNHLY and CDR2 is FYNNEI. The CDR3 protein is CASTPTGYSNQPQHF. In nucleotides, the CDR3 is TGTGCCAGCACCCCGACAGGGTATAGCAATCAGCCCCAGCATTTT.

V and J are TRBV20-1 and TRBJ2-4, with 9 bases matching TRBD1. The CDR3 sequence is 15 residues long. Germline trimming cut 3 bases from V and 7 bases from J; bases unmatched to any gene: 10. The germline gives CDR1 DFQATT, CDR2 SNEGSKA (reference sequence). The DNA for the CDR3 is TGCAGTGCTAGTCCGGGACAGGGAAATCAGAACATTCAGTACTTC. This sequence encodes CSASPGQGNQNIQYF.

The chain couples TRBV3-1 to TRBJ2-3; 7 bases line up with TRBD1. V lost 6 bases, J lost 5 bases, and 8 bases stayed unmatched. Per germline, CDR1 LGHDT and CDR2 YNNKEL (reference sequence). The CDR3 loop spans 14 amino acids. Here the CDR3 reads CASRERGRGDTQYF. The CDR3 bases are TGTGCCAGCAGGGAAAGGGGGCGAGGAGATACGCAGTATTTT.

As concerns this clonotype: The junction departs from the called germline gene at one end, perhaps through a read error. This sequence joins TRBV20-1 and TRBJ2-7; TRBD2 agrees at 13 bases. This CDR3 is built from 15 residues. Germline CDR1 DFQATT, CDR2 SNEGSKA (reference sequence). This CDR3 reads CSASRTSGRANERYF. In DNA form, the CDR3 reads TGCAGTGCTAGCCGCACTAGCGGGAGGGCGAACGAGCGGTACTTC.

Notes on this clonotype: Since the CDR3 does not end with the conserved phenylalanine or tryptophan, this likely comes from a read error. The chain combines TRBV15 with TRBJ1-2; 9 bases fit TRBD1. The CDR3 has 13 amino acids. Germline loops: CDR1 LNHNV, CDR2 YYDKDF (reference sequence). Germline trimming cut 5 bases from V and 6 bases from J; bases unmatched to any gene: 4. CDR3 nucleotides: TGTGCCACCAGCGACAGGGGGGGGGATGGCTACACCTTA. Translated: CATSDRGGDGYTL.